The T cell receptor (beta chain) described here comes from a study of T cell changes during pregnancy in multiple sclerosis (dated by TCRdb to between 2018 and 2021). About the full investigation: Changes in the T cell repertoire over the course of pregnancy were examined in this study in women with multiple sclerosis.

The CDR3 runs 14 amino acids, cysteine and phenylalanine included. Only CDR3 DNA is held: 42 bases, read in frame from base 1. The V end loses 3 bases and the J end loses 2 bases, and a stretch of 10 bases separates them. CDR1 and CDR2 were assigned from the germline V gene as SGHTA and FQGNSA. Library preparation employed the immunoSEQ multiplex PCR assay. The table was pulled from immuneACCESS by TCRdb, which kept in-frame rearrangements only. Such tables lose some clones; where checked, under half of the loss comes from unresolved V genes, and the rest has no known cause. The sample table holds 60,000 to 65,000 clones, of which around 92% were seen once. In total, the top ten clones hold about 2.5% of the sample. Worth noting for this clone: This clone's antigen is unknown. Within one base of it there is no much larger clone, and no base qualities were kept.

Sequencing used peripheral blood, obtained in the first trimester of pregnancy. The sequence links TRBV7-2 to TRBJ1-1; matching of 5 bases hints at TRBD1 as the D gene. The TCR was taken from a female donor with multiple sclerosis, enrolled in a pregnancy study. The nucleotides read TGTGCCAGCAGCTTGGGGGGGTTTAACACTGAAGCTTTCTTT. This translates into CASSLGGFNTEAFF. With all but the CDR3 taken from the reference TRBV7-2 and TRBJ1-1 genes, the full variable domain is: GAGVSQSPSNKVTEKGKDVELRCDPISGHTALYWYRQSLGQGLEFLIYFQGNSAPDKSGLPSDRFSAERTGGSVSTLTIQRTQQEDSAVYLCASSLGGFNTEAFFGQGTRLTVV.